This TCR beta chain derives from a study of blood T cell repertoires in COVID-19. Study as a whole: There were acute and convalescent COVID-19 samples, and they came from the United States, Italy and Spain. T cells, B-cell-depleted T cells, or PBMCs supplied cDNA or gDNA.

Trimming cost V 7 bases and J 6 bases, with 21 bases left between them. Germline-derived CDR1 and CDR2 are MNHNY and SVGAGI (reference sequence). The CDR3 runs 15 residues. In the source study's methods: Amplification of reference gene primers provided the estimated nucleated cell counts. Clones were sequenced by immunoSEQ multiplex PCR, and TCRdb holds only the in-frame ones, with some missing. V, J and clone size are taken as reported in that table, and D and trimming were inferred from the DNA itself. The sample consists of around 81,000 clones, approximately 80% of them appearing once. This chain connects TRBV6-6 to TRBJ1-2; tentatively, D is TRBD1 (6 bases). This receptor was identified in a human donor in a cohort sampled during active COVID-19. Sequences were obtained from peripheral blood. CDR3 in DNA: TGTGCCAGCACCTGGGGGGGGCGGGACTACGATGGCTACACCTTC. Its protein product is CASTWGGRDYDGYTF.